The 10 T cell receptor beta chains presented below share a single source sample, sequenced in a study of T cells after yellow fever vaccination. TCRdb itself ran the 5' RACE reads through MiXCR, one entry per CDR3 protein. The sample has 150,000 to 200,000 distinct CDR3 sequences; 5.5% to 8% are singletons. The source material was CD4+ T cells sorted from PBMCs, sampled on the day of the first yellow fever vaccination. These receptors all stem from a young man who received the YFV17D yellow fever vaccine.

This sequence joins TRBV12-3 or TRBV12-4 and TRBJ2-7; D not resolved. Trimming left V 1 base short and J 4 bases short, with 8 bases between. This CDR3 comprises 13 residues. The CDR3: CASSLGLIYEQYV. For the CDR3, the DNA is TGTGCCAGCAGTTTAGGGCTGATATACGAGCAGTACGTC.

This clonotype was seen at least ten times. J is TRBJ2-3 and V is TRBV7-8, with a tentative D call TRBD2 (5 bases). V was shortened by 5 bases and J by 7 bases, with 10 bases between the two germline ends. The CDR3 length is 12 residues. The germline CDR1 and CDR2 sequences are SGHVS and FQNEAQ. In DNA, the CDR3 is TGTGCCAGCAGCATCGGACTGTATACGCAGTATTTT. It translates to CASSIGLYTQYF.

This clonotype showed up just a few times. The chain has TRBV4-1 and TRBJ2-4; D is uncertain. Germline V CDR1 and CDR2: MGHRA, YSYEKL. This CDR3 is 15 amino acids long. Trimming stripped 3 bases from V and 1 base from J, with 10 bases between. In nucleotides, the CDR3 is TGCGCCAGCAGCCAGATTGTCTTGGCCAAAAACATTCAGTACTTC. Translated, it gives CASSQIVLAKNIQYF.

The gene calls are TRBV7-9 and TRBJ1-1; no reliable D call. There are 12 residues in the CDR3. The germline V gene has CDR1 SEHNR and CDR2 FQNEAQ (reference sequence). The V gene lost 2 bases and the J gene lost 9 bases, with 10 bases spanning the gap. The CDR3 DNA reads as TGTGCCAGCAGCTTATTAGGGTCTCAAGCTTTCTTT. It encodes CASSLLGSQAFF.

V is TRBV20-1 and J is TRBJ2-3, with 8 bases identical to TRBD2. The CDR3 contains 13 residues. Germline V gene data show CDR1 as DFQATT and CDR2 as SNEGSKA (reference sequence). J was trimmed by 3 bases and V by 3 bases; bases with no gene match: 2. In DNA, the CDR3 is TGCAGTGCTAGTCGGGGGGGAACAGATACGCAGTATTTT. Its translation: CSASRGGTDTQYF.

Many counts were recorded for this clonotype. V and J are TRBV5-1 and TRBJ1-5; 8 bases align to TRBD1. The CDR3 spans 14 residues. Germline V gene sequence: CDR1 SGHRS, CDR2 YFSETQ. After removal of 2 bases from V and 9 bases from J, the junction contained 7 bases not matched to a gene. The CDR3 DNA reads as TGCGCCAGCAGCTTATTACAGGGGGGGAGGCCCCAGCATTTT. This translates into CASSLLQGGRPQHF.

This clonotype was counted at least ten times. V gene TRBV4-1 combines with J gene TRBJ2-7; the D gene is possibly TRBD1 (5 bases). Germline V gene data show CDR1 as MGHRA and CDR2 as YSYEKL. V shed 0 bases and J shed 2 bases, with 14 bases lying between them. CDR3 length: 16 amino acids. The CDR3: CASSQDPRANTYEQYF. DNA of the CDR3: TGCGCCAGCAGCCAAGATCCCAGGGCGAACACCTACGAGCAGTACTTC.

CDR3 region: CASSLYTEETQYF. The CDR3 coding sequence is TGTGCCAGCAGTTTATACACGGAAGAGACCCAGTACTTC. The chain joins TRBV27 to TRBJ2-5, with unresolved D. Germline loops: CDR1 MNHEY, CDR2 SMNVEV (reference sequence). V was pared by 1 base and J by 3 bases, with 6 bases between. CDR3 length: 13 residues.

The chain recombines TRBV12-3 or TRBV12-4 with TRBJ1-5; D remains unclear. This CDR3 spans 13 amino acids. With 4 bases removed from V and 7 bases from J, the gap between germline ends came to 11 bases. This chain's CDR3 is CASSSMDPQPQHF. As DNA, the CDR3 is TGTGCCAGCAGTTCAATGGATCCCCAGCCCCAGCATTTT.

This clonotype was found many times. This rearrangement joins TRBV10-3 to TRBJ2-3, with 8 bases aligning to TRBD1. Germline CDR1 reads ENHRY; CDR2 reads SYGVKD. The CDR3 runs 16 residues. Trimming cost V 0 bases and J 0 bases; bases outside gene matches: 2. CDR3 nucleotides: TGTGCCATCAGTGAGTCGACAGGGGCTAGCACAGATACGCAGTATTTT. It yields the protein CAISESTGASTDTQYF.